This entry concerns a single T cell receptor beta chain. Its binding antigen is unknown. The data are from a study of cytomegalovirus exposure and HLA in healthy donors (dated by TCRdb to the late 2010s). Context from the whole study: In an earlier analysis of about 560 of the donors, 276 Gb of sequence data and roughly 100 million unique TCR beta sequences from approximately 180 million T cells were reported. An early release covering 550 to 700 HLA-typed donors comprised approximately 290 gigabases of sequencing data and tens of millions of unique TCR sequences. Among the roughly 390 genotyped donors, 81% belonged to the genetic ancestry cluster associated with self-reported Caucasian donors. The study aimed to test whether signatures of past pathogen exposure could be identified by cataloging public T cell receptors. The T cell repertoires of 550 to 850 subjects were profiled by immunosequencing and related to cytomegalovirus serostatus. Besides the first cohort of 550 to 750 subjects, a separate validation cohort made up of roughly 130 different subjects was used. High-throughput TCR immunosequencing, statistical association of individual TCRs with disease status, and machine learning were combined to predict cytomegalovirus infection status. A later analysis re-analyzed previously published TCR beta repertoires from 660 or so donors and added high-resolution HLA genotyping to study TCR occurrence patterns. In the later analysis, no new phenotypic data were used to find candidate immune exposures; instead, reliance was placed on TCR beta sequences and their occurrence across donors. In an earlier analysis of roughly 600 of the donors, high-throughput TCR beta sequencing was used to judge whether each TCR beta V gene segment behaved as functional or pseudogenic. Donor age, sex, ethnicity and CMV serostatus were compiled together with the repertoire data. In a later genetic analysis, genome-wide SNP genotypes for about three fifths of the roughly 670 donors were used, and that subset was treated as a discovery cohort. Every discovery cohort repertoire had been produced on one sequencing platform. Both class I and class II loci were covered by HLA typing, at four-digit resolution. Typing coverage differed by locus: A, B, C, DRB1 and DQB1 were typed in about 620-630 donors, DQA1 in 500 to 550, DPA1 in around 600, and DPB1 in 400 to 490. Four to six DR-DQ haplotypes were handled as single units for association and clustering, since linkage in the cohort was strong. Among roughly 400 genotyped donors of the cohort, an average of roughly 240,000 unique TCR beta nucleotide sequences were sequenced per donor, roughly a sixth of them non-productive.

CDR1 GTSNPN and CDR2 SVGIG were looked up in the germline V gene (reference sequence). The CDR3 measures 12 amino acids from cysteine to phenylalanine. The retained sequence is limited to the CDR3, 36 bases, with the frame set at the first base. For this chain, trimming is 3 bases at the V end and 9 bases at the J end, and the number of junction bases without a gene match is 6. Summary of the overall study and its limitations: In a later genetic analysis, a missense DCLRE1C variant was associated with V-gene and J-gene trimming of TCR beta chains, and the association was replicated in an independent cohort. Assigning TCR associations to individual alleles was difficult when HLA alleles, especially DR and DQ, strongly co-occurred. In a later analysis, most CMV-associated TCR beta chains were found to appear HLA-restricted, with HLA associations seemingly driven largely by CMV exposure. Because counts were too low, approximately 15 rarely observed V segments, including chromosome 9 orphons, were excluded from the earlier analysis of fewer than 650 of the donors. Because some donors lacked HLA typing at each locus, the association tests relied only on the typed subset. The sequencing pipeline was judged likely to have produced a cluster of highly shared sequence variants as a technical artifact. In a later analysis, the rate of TCR association differed among HLA loci, with DRB1 alleles having the most associated TCRs and HLA-C alleles having the fewest. The only immune exposure information available for the cohort was CMV serostatus. A later analysis associated about 18,000 TCR beta sequences with specific HLA alleles at a false discovery rate of 0.05. Roughly uniform sequencing depth across donors was assumed in presence/absence analyses, although this assumption may not hold. Some IMGT-functional V segments, including TRBV6-2 and TRBV6-3, could not be told apart with the 87-base-pair reads, so those segments were excluded. A further reported finding was that TCR beta sequences accurately predicted the HLA-A and HLA-B alleles for most subjects in the first cohort. Cytomegalovirus status was reported to be diagnosed by the classifier with high specificity and sensitivity in both the original and validation cohorts. In a later analysis, several top co-occurrence clusters were reported to appear linked to parvovirus B19, influenza, CMV and Epstein-Barr virus. Across donors, most TCR sequences were observed very rarely, whereas some public TCRs were present in many individuals. In this cohort, only TCR beta chains were sequenced, and detectable features were limited by the absence of alpha or paired-chain data. The authors suggested that the approach could potentially be generalized to other disease states and immunological phenotypes. In vitro tests confirmed that a few of the cytomegalovirus-associated TCR beta chains recognize cytomegalovirus antigens. Broadly in line with IMGT annotations, most TCR beta V segments showed up in productive rearrangements about 87% or about 30% of the time in an earlier analysis of 450 to 600 of the donors. In a later genetic analysis, fewer N-insertions in productive TCRs were reported among donors in an Asian-associated ancestry cluster than the roughly 700-donor mean. In a later analysis, HLA-associated TCR beta chains were found to be more clonally expanded and to have lower generation probabilities than equally common non-associated chains. The study gave a list of 150 to 200 TCR beta chains associated with cytomegalovirus. Correlated functional status among segregating V segments might be attributable to linkage disequilibrium, but an unknown experimental factor could not be ruled out.

The library relied on the immunoSEQ multiplex PCR assay. For the multiplex PCR, a mixture combining 60 forward primers for TCR Vbeta segments and 13 reverse primers for TCR Jbeta segments was used. A multiplex PCR assay on genomic DNA amplified the CDR3 region of rearranged TCR beta genes. On the Illumina HiSeq System, the amplified TCR beta libraries were sequenced as 87-base-pair reads. Under the source paper's analysis protocol: A later analysis tallied about 77 million unique TCR beta chains across the 700 or so repertoires, and some 10 million of those chains were shared by two or more donors. A nearest-neighbor algorithm error-corrected the raw reads and collapsed the reads into unique sequences, merging closely related sequences to remove PCR and sequencing errors. CDR3 sequences were aligned to IMGT reference sequences to assign V, D and J gene segments. For a sequence to be retained, a match of at least six nucleotides was required to both a V gene segment and a J gene segment. Rearrangements were classified as productive when the CDR3 lacked stop codons and remained in frame with V and J, and all other rearrangements were classified as non-productive. Following IMGT convention, CDR3 was defined as the stretch from the second conserved V-encoded cysteine to the conserved J-encoded phenylalanine. The earlier analysis of 550 to 650 of the donors excluded any sequence lacking an unambiguous match to a single V gene segment. In an earlier analysis of a few hundred of the donors, V segments were called functional above 56.7% productive rearrangements and were called segregating when the between-donor standard deviation exceeded 5%. A statistical classification framework was built for diagnosing cytomegalovirus status from the catalog of TCR beta chain sequences. V and J gene assignment, in a later analysis, came from comparing TCR nucleotide sequences with IMGT/GENE-DB human TR gene sequences. Using the TCRdist pipeline, a later analysis assigned CDR3 sequences along with most-parsimonious VDJ recombination scenarios. In a later analysis, each TCR beta chain was defined by its CDR3 amino acid sequence together with its V-gene family, and reads lacking a unique V-gene family were excluded. To address suspected cross-contamination and a sequencing artifact, a later analysis removed approximately 600 highly shared, low-generation-probability nucleotide sequences. A later analysis calculated a clonal expansion index for each public chain from normalized within-repertoire ranks of inferred template counts. In a later analysis, generation probabilities were computed with a VDJ recombination model fitted to out-of-frame rearrangements, and the resulting probabilities were checked against IGoR. A later analysis scored TCR-TCR, TCR-HLA and TCR-CMV co-occurrence with hypergeometric tests, applying a repertoire-size bias correction to TCR pairs. A later analysis estimated false discovery rates by permuting HLA or CMV assignments 20 times. In a later analysis, co-occurring TCRs were grouped using DBSCAN, with TCRdist sequence similarity added in when clustering inside HLA-allele-positive subsets. Co-occurrence clustering excluded repertoires with fewer than 30,000 or more than 120,000 public chains, plus five with anomalous nucleotide sharing. In its TCRdb copy, this immuneACCESS table keeps in-frame sequences only and misses some clones. Where compared with another copy, unresolved V genes explain less than half of these, and the others have no known cause. The V and J calls and clone size come from that table; D and trimming were worked out from the DNA. The sample's clone listing holds some 30,000 clones. Of the sample, 4.5% to 5% falls within the top ten clones.

In total, approximately 700 healthy bone marrow donors made up the cohort. All cohort members were sampled while nominally healthy, although unrecorded immune exposures were likely present. The donor was CMV seropositive and was included in the group of 250 to 350 seropositive cohort members. Every donor gave a peripheral blood sample, and the peripheral blood mononuclear cells from that sample were used for TCR beta sequencing. Genomic DNA was extracted from the blood cell samples with the Qiagen DNeasy Blood Extraction Kit. The source material was PBMCs. The chain is made from TRBV30 and TRBJ2-3, with 7 bases matching TRBD2. This clonotype was obtained from a woman between 40 and 50 years old in good health and CMV-seropositive. The CDR3 corresponds to CAWSRGEGTQYF. The nucleotides read TGTGCCTGGAGCCGAGGGGAGGGGACGCAGTATTTT.